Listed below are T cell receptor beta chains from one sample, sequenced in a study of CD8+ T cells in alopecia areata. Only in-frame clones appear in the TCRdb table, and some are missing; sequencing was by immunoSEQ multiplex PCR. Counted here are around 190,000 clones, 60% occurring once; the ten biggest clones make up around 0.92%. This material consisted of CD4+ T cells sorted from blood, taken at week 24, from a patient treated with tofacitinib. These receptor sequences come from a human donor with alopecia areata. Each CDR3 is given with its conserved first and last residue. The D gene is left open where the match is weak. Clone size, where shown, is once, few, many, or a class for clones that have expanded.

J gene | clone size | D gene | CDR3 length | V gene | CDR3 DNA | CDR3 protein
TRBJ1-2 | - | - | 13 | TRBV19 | TGTGCCAGTAGTCTCCGGGACATGCAGGGCTACACCTTC | CASSLRDMQGYTF
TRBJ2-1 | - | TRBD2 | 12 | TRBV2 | TGTGCCAGCGGGACTAGCGGTAGGGAGCAGTTCTTC | CASGTSGREQFF
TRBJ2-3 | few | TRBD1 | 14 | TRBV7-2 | TGTGCCAGCAGCAGACAGGGGGTAACAGATACGCAGTATTTT | CASSRQGVTDTQYF
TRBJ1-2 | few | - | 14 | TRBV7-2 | TGTGCCAGCAGCTTAGCGACGGGGGCAGGTGGCTACACCTTC | CASSLATGAGGYTF
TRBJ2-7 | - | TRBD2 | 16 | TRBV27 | TGTGCCAGCAGTGCCTTGGGAGGGAGTAGCTCCTACGAGCAGTACTTC | CASSALGGSSSYEQYF
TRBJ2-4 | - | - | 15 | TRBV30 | TGTGCCTGCAGTCCGGGACTCGTCGAGGTAAACATTCAGTACTTC | CACSPGLVEVNIQYF
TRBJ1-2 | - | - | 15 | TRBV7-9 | TGTGCCAGCAGCCGAAGCGAGAGGGGCAGCTATGGCTACACCTTC | CASSRSERGSYGYTF
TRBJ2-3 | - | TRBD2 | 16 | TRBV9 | TGTGCCAGCAGCTTAGGGACTAGCGGGGGGGTAGATACGCAGTATTTT | CASSLGTSGGVDTQYF
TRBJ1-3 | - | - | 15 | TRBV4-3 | TGCGCCAGCAGCCAATTCACGGGAGCTGGAAACACCATATATTTT | CASSQFTGAGNTIYF
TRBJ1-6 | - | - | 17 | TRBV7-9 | TGTGCCAGCAGCTTACTCCGGGACACGGGATTCGATTCACCCCTCCACTTT | CASSLLRDTGFDSPLHF
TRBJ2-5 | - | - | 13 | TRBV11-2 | TGTGCCAGCAGCGCCGGACGTCAAGAGACCCAGTACTTC | CASSAGRQETQYF
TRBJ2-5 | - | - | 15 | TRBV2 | TGTGCCAGCAGTGTCATATCCTCCCGGGAAGAGACCCAGTACTTC | CASSVISSREETQYF
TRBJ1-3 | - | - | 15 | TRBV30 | TGTGCCTGGAGGGGCGCCGGGACAAGAGGAAACACCATATATTTT | CAWRGAGTRGNTIYF
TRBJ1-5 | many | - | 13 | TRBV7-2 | TGTGCCAGCAGCCCAGGGATGGGACAGCCCCAGCATTTT | CASSPGMGQPQHF
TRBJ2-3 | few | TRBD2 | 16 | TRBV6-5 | TGTGCCAGCAGTTACCTGAGAGCGGGGGGAGGAGATACGCAGTATTTT | CASSYLRAGGGDTQYF
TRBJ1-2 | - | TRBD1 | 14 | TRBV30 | TGTGCCTGGAGTCGCAAGGACAGGATTCATGGCTACACCTTC | CAWSRKDRIHGYTF
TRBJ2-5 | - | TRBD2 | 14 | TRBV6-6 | TGTGCCAGCAGTTTGACTAGCGGGATAGAGACCCAGTACTTC | CASSLTSGIETQYF
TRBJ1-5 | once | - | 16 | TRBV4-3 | TGCGCCAGCAGCCAAGACTGGGGGTCCCATGATCAGCCCCAGCATTTT | CASSQDWGSHDQPQHF
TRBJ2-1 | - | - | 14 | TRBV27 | TGTGCCAGCATGGTCAGTCGAGTCCACAATGAGCAGTTCTTC | CASMVSRVHNEQFF
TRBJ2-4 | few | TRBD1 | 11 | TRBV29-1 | TGCAGCGTACGACAGGGTGATTTACAGTACTTC | CSVRQGDLQYF
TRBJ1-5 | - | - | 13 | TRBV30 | TGTGCCTGGAGTGTTTCCAAAATCCAGCCCCAGCATTTT | CAWSVSKIQPQHF
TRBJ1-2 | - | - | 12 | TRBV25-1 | TGTGCCAGCAGTGAACAAGACTATGGCTACACCTTC | CASSEQDYGYTF
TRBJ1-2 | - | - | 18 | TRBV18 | TGTGCCAGCTCACCACTTGACGCCCGAAGGGCTTCTAACTATGGCTACACCTTC | CASSPLDARRASNYGYTF
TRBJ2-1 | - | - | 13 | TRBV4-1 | TGCGCCAGCAGCCAAGATGGGTGGAATGAGCAGTTCTTC | CASSQDGWNEQFF
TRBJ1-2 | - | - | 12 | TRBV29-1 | TGCAGCGTTGAAGGTCTTTCCTATGGCTACACCTTC | CSVEGLSYGYTF
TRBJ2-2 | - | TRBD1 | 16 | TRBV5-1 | TGCGCCAGCAGCCCTAGACAGGGCTCGAACACCGGGGAGCTGTTTTTT | CASSPRQGSNTGELFF
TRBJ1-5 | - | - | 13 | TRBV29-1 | TGCAGCGTTGTGGATTCGAGCAATCAGCCCCAGCATTTT | CSVVDSSNQPQHF
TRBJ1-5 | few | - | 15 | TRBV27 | TGTGCCAGCAGTTTCGGGACATCAAACAATCAGCCCCAGCATTTT | CASSFGTSNNQPQHF
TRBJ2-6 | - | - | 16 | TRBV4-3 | TGCGCCAGCAGCCAAGTCGGCGGGTCTGGGGCCAACGTCCTGACTTTC | CASSQVGGSGANVLTF
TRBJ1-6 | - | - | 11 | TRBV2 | TGTGCCAGTGGCAATTATTCACCCCTCCACTTT | CASGNYSPLHF
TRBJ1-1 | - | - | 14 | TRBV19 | TGTGCCACCTGGGTGGCGGGGGCGAACACTGAAGCTTTCTTT | CATWVAGANTEAFF
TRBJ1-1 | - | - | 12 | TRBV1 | TGCACCAGCCCACATCCTTGGACTGAAGCTTTCTTT | CTSPHPWTEAFF
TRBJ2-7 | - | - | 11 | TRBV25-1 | TGTGCCAGCGCTCGGGACTACGAGCAGTACTTC | CASARDYEQYF
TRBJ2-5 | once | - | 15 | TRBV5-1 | TGCGCCAGCAGCTTGACAGGGATACCAAAAGAGACCCAGTACTTC | CASSLTGIPKETQYF
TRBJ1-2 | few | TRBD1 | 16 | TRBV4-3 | TGCGCCAGCAGCCCCCAGCCACACCAGGGGGTCCATGGCTACACCTTC | CASSPQPHQGVHGYTF
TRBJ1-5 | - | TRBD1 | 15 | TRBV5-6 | TGTGCCAGCAGTTCGACAGGGCGAAGCAATCAGCCCCAGCATTTT | CASSSTGRSNQPQHF
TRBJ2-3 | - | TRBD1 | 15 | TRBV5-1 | TGCGCCAGCAGCTTGGCGGGACAGCACACAGATACGCAGTATTTT | CASSLAGQHTDTQYF
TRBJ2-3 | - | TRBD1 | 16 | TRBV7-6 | TGTGCCAGCAGCTTAGGATCCGGGACAGGGGCAGATACGCAGTATTTT | CASSLGSGTGADTQYF
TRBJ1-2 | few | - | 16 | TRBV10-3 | TGTGCCATCAGTGTAAGCACACAGGGCCTCAACTATGGCTACACCTTC | CAISVSTQGLNYGYTF
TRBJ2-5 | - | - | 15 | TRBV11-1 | TGTGCCAGCAGCCAAGGAGGACTACCGGGGGAGACCCAGTACTTC | CASSQGGLPGETQYF
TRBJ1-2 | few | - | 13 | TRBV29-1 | TGCAGCGTTGTCCGGGGGGCAGGGAGTGGCTACACCTTC | CSVVRGAGSGYTF
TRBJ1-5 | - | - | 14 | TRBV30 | TGTGCCTGGAGTGGCAGTGGAAGCAATCAGCCCCAGCATTTT | CAWSGSGSNQPQHF
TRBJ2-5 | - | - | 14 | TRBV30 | TGTGCCTGGAGGGAGAGTGGGACACCGGCGGCCCAGTACTTC | CAWRESGTPAAQYF
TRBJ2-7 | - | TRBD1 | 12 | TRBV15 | TGTGCCACCGGGACAGGGAAATACGAGCAGTACTTC | CATGTGKYEQYF
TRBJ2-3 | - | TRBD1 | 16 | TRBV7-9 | TGTGCCAGCAGCTTAGTCTCCGGGACAGAGAGAGATACGCAGTATTTT | CASSLVSGTERDTQYF
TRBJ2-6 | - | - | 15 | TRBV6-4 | TGTGCCAGCAGTGACTCAGGTTCTGGGGCCAACGTCCTGACTTTC | CASSDSGSGANVLTF
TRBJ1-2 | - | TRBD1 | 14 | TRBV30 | TGTGCCTGGAGTCTACTCAGGGGGAACTATGGCTACACCTTC | CAWSLLRGNYGYTF
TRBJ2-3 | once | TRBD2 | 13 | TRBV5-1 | TGCGCCAGCGGGAACGGGGGGGCAGATACGCAGTATTTT | CASGNGGADTQYF